The 16 T cell receptor beta chains listed next were all sequenced from one sample in a study of cytomegalovirus exposure and HLA in healthy donors. A multiplex PCR was run with 60 Vbeta primers and 13 Jbeta primers. Assay used: immunoSEQ multiplex PCR; TCRdb lists only in-frame clones, some missing. Among roughly 220,000 clones listed, around 70% were seen once. Source material: PBMCs. These receptors came from a man in his forties in good health and CMV-seropositive.

The chain links TRBV5-1 to TRBJ1-2; a possible D gene is TRBD1 (5 bases). V shed 4 bases and J shed 13 bases, with 26 bases lying between them. Germline CDR1 is SGHRS and CDR2 is YFSETQ. This CDR3 comprises 15 residues. Written as DNA, the CDR3 is TGCGCCAGCAGCCCCGAAAGGCGGGGGATAGGCTTAGGCACCTTC. This codes for CASSPERRGIGLGTF.

This clone was detected only a few times. The rearrangement uses TRBV10-3 and TRBJ2-3, with TRBD1 matching over 8 bases. CDR1 ENHRY and CDR2 SYGVKD come from the germline V gene. The trim removed 10 bases at V and 4 bases at J, leaving 13 bases unmatched. This CDR3 has 15 residues. Here the CDR3 DNA reads TGTGCCAGCACCCCGGGACAGGTTCTTTCAGATACGCAGTATTTT. It yields the protein CASTPGQVLSDTQYF.

The chain uses TRBV13 and TRBJ2-2; 10 bases fit TRBD2. The CDR3 has 17 amino acids. Germline CDR1 reads PRHDT; CDR2 reads FYEKMQ (reference sequence). The V and J ends lost 2 bases and 0 bases, in that order; junction bases with no gene match: 3. Here the CDR3 DNA reads TGTGCCAGCAGCTTAAATAGCGGGGGGCCGAACACCGGGGAGCTGTTTTTT. It codes for CASSLNSGGPNTGELFF. The whole variable domain, filled in from reference TRBV13 and TRBJ2-2, reads AAGVIQSPRHLIKEKRETATLKCYPIPRHDTVYWYQQGPGQDPQFLISFYEKMQSDKGSIPDRFSAQQFSDYHSELNMSSLELGDSALYFCASSLNSGGPNTGELFFGEGSRLTVL.

This chain joins TRBV4-2 and TRBJ1-5; D call uncertain. Trimming removed 1 base from V and 7 bases from J, with 11 bases in between. There are 14 residues in the CDR3. Germline values: CDR1 LGHNA, CDR2 YNFKEQ. CDR3 loop: CASSQAGSGQPQHF. Written as DNA, the CDR3 is TGTGCCAGCAGCCAAGCGGGAAGTGGGCAGCCCCAGCATTTT.

The rearrangement uses TRBV4-1 and TRBJ1-3; possible D gene TRBD1, 5 bases. Germline loops: CDR1 MGHRA, CDR2 YSYEKL. This CDR3 spans 17 amino acids. V was clipped by 0 bases and J by 2 bases, with 14 bases between them. CDR3 in amino acids: CASSQDSRVGPGNTIYF. The CDR3 nucleotides are TGCGCCAGCAGCCAAGATAGCAGGGTGGGGCCTGGAAACACCATATATTTT.

This clone has only a few counts. The rearrangement uses TRBV9 and TRBJ2-5, with a possible D match to TRBD1 (6 bases). The tail of the sequence fits TRBJ2-7 better, so the J call may be wrong. The CDR3 runs 15 residues. From germline, CDR1 is SGDLS and CDR2 YYNGEE. The CDR3 sequence is CASSVSTGTLYEQYF. The CDR3 DNA is TGTGCCAGCAGCGTATCGACAGGAACCCTCTACGAGCAGTACTTC.

The gene calls are TRBV9 and TRBJ2-2, with a tentative D call TRBD2 (7 bases). V was trimmed by 0 bases and J by 4 bases, leaving 10 bases between them. Germline-derived CDR1 and CDR2 are SGDLS and YYNGEE. This CDR3 is 15 amino acids long. The CDR3 DNA is TGTGCCAGCAGCGTAGGGGGGGGGCCCACCGGGGAGCTGTTTTTT. Translating gives CASSVGGGPTGELFF.

V and J are TRBV7-6 and TRBJ1-5, with 8 bases aligning to TRBD1. The CDR3 consists of 15 residues. After removal of 6 bases from V and 3 bases from J, the junction contained 7 bases not matched to a gene. Germline assignment: CDR1 SGHVS and CDR2 FNYEAQ. The CDR3 region has the DNA TGTGCCAGCAGTAACGGACAGGGCCACAATCAGCCCCAGCATTTT. It specifies CASSNGQGHNQPQHF.

This clone came up a few times. V and J are TRBV6-5 and TRBJ1-5; D is perhaps TRBD1 (6 bases). V lost 8 bases and J lost 7, with 18 bases in between. The V gene's germline CDR1 is MNHEY and CDR2 SVGAGI. This CDR3 contains 14 residues. The CDR3 bases are TGTGCCAGCTCCGGGGGGCGGGGGGGACAGCCCCAGCATTTT. Translating gives CASSGGRGGQPQHF.

This clone came up once. The chain uses TRBV7-3 and TRBJ2-1, with D tentatively TRBD1 (5 bases). V dropped 2 bases and J dropped 2 bases, with 7 bases sitting between them. Germline lookup yields CDR1 SGHTA and CDR2 FQGTGA. This CDR3 comprises 14 residues. CDR3: CASSLAGPYNEQFF. The CDR3 DNA reads as TGTGCCAGCAGCTTAGCAGGGCCCTACAATGAGCAGTTCTTC.

This chain links TRBV19 with TRBJ1-1; TRBD1 agrees at 7 bases. The V and J ends lost 5 bases and 2 bases, in that order; junction bases with no gene match: 5. In germline, CDR1 is LNHDA, CDR2 SQIVND (reference sequence). The CDR3 runs 14 residues. The CDR3 nucleotides are TGTGCCAGTAGTCAACAGGGGCTAAACACTGAAGCTTTCTTT. It specifies CASSQQGLNTEAFF.

This clone appeared a few times. This rearrangement joins TRBV7-9 to TRBJ1-5; TRBD1 aligns across 11 bases. V lost 5 bases to trimming and J lost 4 bases; unmatched junction nucleotides: 10. CDR3 size: 17 residues. Germline V gives CDR1 SEHNR, CDR2 FQNEAQ (reference sequence). For the CDR3, the DNA is TGTGCCAGCAGCAGGGGGGTAGGGACAGGGGGGAATCAGCCCCAGCATTTT. Residues: CASSRGVGTGGNQPQHF.

This clone was detected once. This chain uses TRBV11-3 with TRBJ1-3; D gene ambiguous. V was clipped by 1 base and J by 9 bases, with 10 bases between them. Germline lookup yields CDR1 SGHNT and CDR2 YENEEA. The CDR3 runs 13 residues. CDR3 sequence reads: CASSLGAAGTIYF. Written as DNA, the CDR3 is TGTGCCAGCAGCTTAGGGGCAGCCGGCACCATATATTTT.

V gene TRBV7-2 combines with J gene TRBJ2-1, with 11 bases aligning to TRBD2. V was pared by 4 bases and J by 7 bases, with 3 bases of the junction left unmatched. The CDR3 runs 14 residues. CDR1 SGHTA and CDR2 FQGNSA come from the germline V gene. In DNA, the CDR3 is TGTGCCAGCAGCTCCGGGACTAGCGGAAATGAGCAGTTCTTC. It encodes CASSSGTSGNEQFF.

The chain employs TRBV7-2 and TRBJ2-3; D perhaps matches TRBD1 (6 bases). Trimming removed 1 base from V and 1 base from J, with 9 bases in between. The CDR3 runs to 15 residues. Germline CDR1 reads SGHTA; CDR2 reads FQGNSA. CDR3 amino acids: CASSLVGAGTDTQYF. The CDR3 DNA is TGTGCCAGCAGCTTAGTGGGGGCAGGCACAGATACGCAGTATTTT.

This chain connects TRBV6-1 to TRBJ1-5; D unclear. This CDR3 has 14 residues. Germline V CDR1 and CDR2: MNHNS, SASEGT. The V and J ends lost 8 bases and 4 bases respectively, with 15 bases between them. The CDR3 nucleotides are TGTGCCAGCCTCGGTGCCGCGGGGAATCAGCCCCAGCATTTT. It encodes CASLGAAGNQPQHF.